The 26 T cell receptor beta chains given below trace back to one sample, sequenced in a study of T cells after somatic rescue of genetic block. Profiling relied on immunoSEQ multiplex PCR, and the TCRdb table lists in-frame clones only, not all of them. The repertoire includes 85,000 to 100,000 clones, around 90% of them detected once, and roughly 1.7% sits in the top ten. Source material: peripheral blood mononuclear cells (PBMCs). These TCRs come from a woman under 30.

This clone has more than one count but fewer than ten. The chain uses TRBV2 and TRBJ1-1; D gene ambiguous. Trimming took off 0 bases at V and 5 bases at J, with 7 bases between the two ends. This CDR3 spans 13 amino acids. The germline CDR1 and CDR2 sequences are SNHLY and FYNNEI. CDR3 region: CASSEALGTEAFF. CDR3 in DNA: TGTGCCAGCAGTGAAGCCTTGGGGACTGAAGCTTTCTTT.

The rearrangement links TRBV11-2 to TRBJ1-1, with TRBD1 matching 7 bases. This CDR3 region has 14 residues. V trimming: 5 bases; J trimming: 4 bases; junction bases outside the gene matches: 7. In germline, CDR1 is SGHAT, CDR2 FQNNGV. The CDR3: CASSPRDSRTEAFF. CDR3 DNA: TGTGCCAGCAGCCCTCGGGACAGCCGCACTGAAGCTTTCTTT. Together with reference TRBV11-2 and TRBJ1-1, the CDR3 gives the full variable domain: EAGVAQSPRYKIIEKRQSVAFWCNPISGHATLYWYQQILGQGPKLLIQFQNNGVVDDSQLPKDRFSAERLKGVDSTLKIQPAKLEDSAVYLCASSPRDSRTEAFFGQGTRLTVV.

CDR3 residues: CASSLPGPGPGELFF. The CDR3 coding sequence is TGCGCCAGCAGCTTGCCGGGACCTGGCCCCGGGGAGCTGTTTTTT. The chain employs TRBV5-1 and TRBJ2-2; D may match TRBD1 or TRBD2 (5 bases each). This CDR3 region has 15 residues. V lost 1 base and J 6 bases, leaving 13 bases between the germline ends. Per the germline V gene, CDR1 is SGHRS and CDR2 is YFSETQ.

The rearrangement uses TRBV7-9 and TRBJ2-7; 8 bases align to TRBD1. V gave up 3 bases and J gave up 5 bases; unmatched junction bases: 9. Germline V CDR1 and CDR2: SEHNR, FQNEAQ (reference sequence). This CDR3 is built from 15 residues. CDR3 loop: CASSFRTGTANEQYF. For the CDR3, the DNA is TGTGCCAGCAGCTTCCGGACAGGGACCGCAAACGAGCAGTACTTC.

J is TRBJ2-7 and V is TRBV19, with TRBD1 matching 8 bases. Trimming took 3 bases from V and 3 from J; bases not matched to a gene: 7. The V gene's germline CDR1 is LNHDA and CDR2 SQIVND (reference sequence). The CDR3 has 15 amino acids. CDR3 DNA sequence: TGTGCCAGTAGTATCCGATCTGGACAGGGCTACGAGCAGTACTTC. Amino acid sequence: CASSIRSGQGYEQYF.

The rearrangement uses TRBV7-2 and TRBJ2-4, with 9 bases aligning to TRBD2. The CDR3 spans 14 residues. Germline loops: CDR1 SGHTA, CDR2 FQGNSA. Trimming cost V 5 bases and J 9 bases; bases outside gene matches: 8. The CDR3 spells CASSHRTSEVIQYF. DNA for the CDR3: TGTGCCAGCAGCCACAGGACTAGCGAGGTCATTCAGTACTTC.

As DNA, the CDR3 is TGTGCCAGCAGCTTTGGGCTAGCGGGACCCGGGGAGCTGTTTTTT. It encodes CASSFGLAGPGELFF. This chain joins TRBV11-1 and TRBJ2-2, with 9 bases lining up with TRBD2. The CDR3 is 15 residues long. Trimming at V came to 3 bases and at J to 6 bases, leaving 5 bases not matched to a gene. Per germline, CDR1 SGHAT and CDR2 FQDESV (reference sequence).

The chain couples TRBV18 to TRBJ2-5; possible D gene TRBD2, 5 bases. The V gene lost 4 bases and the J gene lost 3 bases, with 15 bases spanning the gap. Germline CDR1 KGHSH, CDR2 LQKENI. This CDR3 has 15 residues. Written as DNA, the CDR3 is TGTGCCAGCTCACGGTCTGAGCGGCGGGAAGAGACCCAGTACTTC. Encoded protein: CASSRSERREETQYF.

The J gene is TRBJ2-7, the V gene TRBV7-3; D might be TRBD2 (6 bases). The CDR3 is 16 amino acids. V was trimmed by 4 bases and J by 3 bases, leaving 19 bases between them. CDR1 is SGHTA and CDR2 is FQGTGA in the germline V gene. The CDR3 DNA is TGTGCCAGCAGCTCAAGGGCCCGGGGGAGGATCTACGAGCAGTACTTC. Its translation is CASSSRARGRIYEQYF.

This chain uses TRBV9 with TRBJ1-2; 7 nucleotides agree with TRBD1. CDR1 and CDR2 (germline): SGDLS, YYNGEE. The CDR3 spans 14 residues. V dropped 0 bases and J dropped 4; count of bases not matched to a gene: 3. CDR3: CASSVEGTAYGYTF. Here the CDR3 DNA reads TGTGCCAGCAGCGTAGAAGGGACAGCCTATGGCTACACCTTC.

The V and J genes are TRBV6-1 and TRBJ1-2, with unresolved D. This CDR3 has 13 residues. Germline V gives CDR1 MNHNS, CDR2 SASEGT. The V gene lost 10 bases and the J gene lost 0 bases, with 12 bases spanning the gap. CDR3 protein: CATTEPANYGYTF. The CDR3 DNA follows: TGTGCCACCACCGAGCCAGCTAACTATGGCTACACCTTC.

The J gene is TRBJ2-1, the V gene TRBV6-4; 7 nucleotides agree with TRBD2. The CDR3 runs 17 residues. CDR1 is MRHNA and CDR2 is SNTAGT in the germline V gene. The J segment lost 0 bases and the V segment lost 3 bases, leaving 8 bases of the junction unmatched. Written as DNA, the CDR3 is TGTGCCAGCAGTGAATCGGGGCCTAGCGGCTCCTACAATGAGCAGTTCTTC. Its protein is CASSESGPSGSYNEQFF.

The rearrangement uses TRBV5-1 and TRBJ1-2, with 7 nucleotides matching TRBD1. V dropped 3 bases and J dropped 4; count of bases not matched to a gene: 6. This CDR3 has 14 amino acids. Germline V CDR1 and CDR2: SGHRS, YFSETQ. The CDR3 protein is CASSSGQVRYGYTF. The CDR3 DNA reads TGCGCCAGCAGCTCCGGACAGGTTCGCTATGGCTACACCTTC.

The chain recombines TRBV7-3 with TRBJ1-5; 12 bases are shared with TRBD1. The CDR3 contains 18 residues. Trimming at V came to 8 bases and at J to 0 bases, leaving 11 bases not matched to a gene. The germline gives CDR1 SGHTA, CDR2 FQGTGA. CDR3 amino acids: CASGKPGQGAVSNQPQHF. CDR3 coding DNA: TGTGCCAGCGGAAAACCGGGACAGGGGGCGGTTAGCAATCAGCCCCAGCATTTT.

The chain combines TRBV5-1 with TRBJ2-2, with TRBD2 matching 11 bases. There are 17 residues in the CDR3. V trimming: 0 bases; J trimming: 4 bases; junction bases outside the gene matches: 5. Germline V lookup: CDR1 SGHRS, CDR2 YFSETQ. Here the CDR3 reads CASSLGLAGGTTGELFF. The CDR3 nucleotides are TGCGCCAGCAGCTTGGGGCTAGCGGGAGGCACCACCGGGGAGCTGTTTTTT. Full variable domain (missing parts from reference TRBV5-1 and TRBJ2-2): KAGVTQTPRYLIKTRGQQVTLSCSPISGHRSVSWYQQTPGQGLQFLFEYFSETQRNKGNFPGRFSGRQFSNSRSEMNVSTLELGDSALYLCASSLGLAGGTTGELFFGEGSRLTVL.

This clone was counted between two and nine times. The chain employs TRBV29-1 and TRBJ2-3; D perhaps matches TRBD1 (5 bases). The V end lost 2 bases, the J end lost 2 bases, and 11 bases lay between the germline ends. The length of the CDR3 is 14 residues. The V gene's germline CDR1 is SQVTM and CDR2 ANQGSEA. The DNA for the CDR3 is TGCAGCGTTGAACCTGGGGCTGTCACAGATACGCAGTATTTT. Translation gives CSVEPGAVTDTQYF.

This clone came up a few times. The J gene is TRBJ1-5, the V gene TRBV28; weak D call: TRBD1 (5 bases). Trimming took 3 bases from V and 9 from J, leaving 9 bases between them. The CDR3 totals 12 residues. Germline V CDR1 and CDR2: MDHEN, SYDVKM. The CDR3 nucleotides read TGTGCCAGCAGTTTGGGGGAGAGGCCCCAGCATTTT. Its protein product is CASSLGERPQHF.

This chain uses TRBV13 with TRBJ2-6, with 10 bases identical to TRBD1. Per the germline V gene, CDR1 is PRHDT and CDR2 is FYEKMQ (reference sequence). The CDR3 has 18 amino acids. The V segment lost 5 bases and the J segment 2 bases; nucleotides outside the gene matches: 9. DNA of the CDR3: TGTGCCAGCAGCCCCCTGGGACAGGGGTTAACTGGGGCCAACGTCCTGACTTTC. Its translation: CASSPLGQGLTGANVLTF.

The CDR3 spells CASSPPRDYNEQFF. The CDR3 nucleotides read TGTGCCAGCAGCCCACCCCGGGACTACAATGAGCAGTTCTTC. The chain is built from TRBV6-1 and TRBJ2-1; perhaps TRBD2 as D (5 bases). The CDR3 consists of 14 residues. Germline V gene lookup returns CDR1 MNHNS and CDR2 SASEGT. V gave up 6 bases and J gave up 3 bases, with 12 bases separating them.

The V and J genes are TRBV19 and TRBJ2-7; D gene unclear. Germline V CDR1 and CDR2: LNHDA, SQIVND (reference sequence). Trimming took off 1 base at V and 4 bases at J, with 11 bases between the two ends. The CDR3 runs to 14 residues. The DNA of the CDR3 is TGTGCCAGTAGTATAGCAGCGCGCAGATACGAGCAGTACTTC. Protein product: CASSIAARRYEQYF.

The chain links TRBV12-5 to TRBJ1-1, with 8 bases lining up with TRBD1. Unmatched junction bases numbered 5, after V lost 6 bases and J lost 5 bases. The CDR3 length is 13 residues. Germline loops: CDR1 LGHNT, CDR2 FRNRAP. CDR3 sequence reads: CASGRTGGTEAFF. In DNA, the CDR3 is TGTGCTAGTGGCCGAACAGGGGGGACTGAAGCTTTCTTT.

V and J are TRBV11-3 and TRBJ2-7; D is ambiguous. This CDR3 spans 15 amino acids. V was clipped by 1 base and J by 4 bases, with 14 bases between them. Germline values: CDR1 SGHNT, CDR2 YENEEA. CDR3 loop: CASSLVSPDPYEQYF. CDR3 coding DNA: TGTGCCAGCAGCTTAGTTTCCCCGGACCCTTACGAGCAGTACTTC.

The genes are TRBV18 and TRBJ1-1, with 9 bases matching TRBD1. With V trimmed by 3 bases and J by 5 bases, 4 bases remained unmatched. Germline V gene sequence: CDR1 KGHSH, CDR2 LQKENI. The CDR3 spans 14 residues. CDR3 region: CASSPWTGVTEAFF. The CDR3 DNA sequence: TGTGCCAGCTCACCGTGGACAGGGGTAACTGAAGCTTTCTTT. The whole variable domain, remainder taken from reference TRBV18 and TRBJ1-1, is NAGVMQNPRHLVRRRGQEARLRCSPMKGHSHVYWYRQLPEEGLKFMVYLQKENIIDESGMPKERFSAEFPKEGPSILRIQQVVRGDSAAYFCASSPWTGVTEAFFGQGTRLTVV.

In nucleotides, the CDR3 is TGTGCCACCCTACGAACAGGCGGTTCTAACTATGGCTACACCTTC. It codes for CATLRTGGSNYGYTF. This chain joins TRBV10-3 and TRBJ1-2, with D maybe TRBD1 (5 bases). Trimming removed 10 bases at V and 0 bases at J, with 18 bases between. CDR1 and CDR2 from the germline V gene are ENHRY and SYGVKD. This CDR3 contains 15 residues.

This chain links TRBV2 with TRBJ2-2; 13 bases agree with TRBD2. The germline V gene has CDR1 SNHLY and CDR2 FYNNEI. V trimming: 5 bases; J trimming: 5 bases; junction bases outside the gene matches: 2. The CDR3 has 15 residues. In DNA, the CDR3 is TGTGCCAGCAGTCCACTAGCGGGAGGGACCGGGGAGCTGTTTTTT. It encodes CASSPLAGGTGELFF.

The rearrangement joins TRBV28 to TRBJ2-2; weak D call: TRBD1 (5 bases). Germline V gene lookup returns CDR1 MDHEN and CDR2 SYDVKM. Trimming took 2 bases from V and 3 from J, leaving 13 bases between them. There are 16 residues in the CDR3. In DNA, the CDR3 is TGTGCCAGCAGTTTACCAGGGATAATGTACACCGGGGAGCTGTTTTTT. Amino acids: CASSLPGIMYTGELFF.